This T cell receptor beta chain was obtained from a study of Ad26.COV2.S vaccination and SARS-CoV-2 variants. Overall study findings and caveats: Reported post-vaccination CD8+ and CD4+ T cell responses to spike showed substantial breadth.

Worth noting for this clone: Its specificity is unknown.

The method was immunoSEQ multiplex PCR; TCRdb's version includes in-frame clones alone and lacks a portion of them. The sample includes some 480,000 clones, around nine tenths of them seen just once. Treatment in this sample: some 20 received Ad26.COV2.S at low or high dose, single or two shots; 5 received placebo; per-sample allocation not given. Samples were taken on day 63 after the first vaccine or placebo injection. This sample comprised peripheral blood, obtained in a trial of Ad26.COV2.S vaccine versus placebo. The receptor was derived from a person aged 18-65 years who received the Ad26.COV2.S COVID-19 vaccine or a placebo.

CDR3 region: CASSKTKGRQNEQFF. CDR3 in DNA: TGTGCCAGCAGCAAAACAAAAGGACGGCAAAATGAGCAGTTCTTC. The chain combines TRBV21-1 with TRBJ2-1. TRBV21-1 represents a pseudogene. This CDR3 has 15 residues.